Sequencing of this TCR beta chain was carried out in a study of cytomegalovirus exposure and HLA in healthy donors. PCR was performed using 60 Vbeta and 13 Jbeta primers. Using immunoSEQ multiplex PCR, the repertoire was profiled, and TCRdb retains in-frame clones only, with some absent. Of hundreds of thousands of clones listed, under 80% are singletons. Trimming removed 6 bases at V and 5 bases at J, with 15 bases between. CDR3 length: 14 residues. CDR1 is MGHRA and CDR2 is YSYEKL in the germline V gene. The sample comprised PBMCs. The rearrangement joins TRBV4-1 to TRBJ2-3; the D gene is possibly TRBD1 (5 bases). The TCR was taken from a female donor in good health and CMV-seronegative. The CDR3 region is CASRLRAGLDTQYF. CDR3 nucleotide sequence: TGCGCCAGCAGACTCCGGGCAGGGTTAGATACGCAGTATTTT.